These 24 T cell receptor beta chains originate from one sample sequenced in a study of T cell responses to AZD1222 COVID-19 vaccine. Generated by immunoSEQ multiplex PCR, the TCRdb table keeps only in-frame clones and is missing some. The repertoire has approximately 75,000 clones, around 86% of them found once; the top ten carry roughly 18%. The material was peripheral blood, obtained 28 days after the second AZD1222 dose. These receptors all come from an adult who received the AZD1222 COVID-19 vaccine.

The chain couples TRBV10-3 to TRBJ1-2; a possible D gene is TRBD1 (5 bases). Germline CDR1 is ENHRY and CDR2 is SYGVKD. The V and J ends lost 0 bases and 0 bases respectively, with 8 bases between them. This CDR3 has 15 amino acids. CDR3 sequence: CAISESDRTNYGYTF. Written as DNA, the CDR3 is TGTGCCATCAGTGAGTCCGACAGAACTAACTATGGCTACACCTTC.

The gene calls are TRBV7-9 and TRBJ2-7; 8 bases agree with TRBD1. Germline trimming cut 5 bases from V and 2 bases from J; bases unmatched to any gene: 5. The CDR3 has 14 residues. Looked up from germline, CDR1 is SEHNR and CDR2 is FQNEAQ (reference sequence). The CDR3 DNA follows: TGTGCCAGCAGCCACCCCAGGGGGCCCTACGAGCAGTACTTC. Translated: CASSHPRGPYEQYF. The whole variable domain, remainder taken from reference TRBV7-9 and TRBJ2-7, is DTGVSQNPRHKITKRGQNVTFRCDPISEHNRLYWYRQTLGQGPEFLTYFQNEAQLEKSRLLSDRFSAERPKGSFSTLEIQRTEQGDSAMYLCASSHPRGPYEQYFGPGTRLTVT.

J is TRBJ1-2 and V is TRBV2, with 10 bases aligning to TRBD1. Germline V gene data show CDR1 as SNHLY and CDR2 as FYNNEI. CDR3 size: 16 residues. V lost 8 bases, J lost 6 bases, and 15 bases stayed unmatched. As DNA, the CDR3 is TGTGCCAGCTCACCGGGACAGGGGACGCGAAGCCATGGCTACACCTTC. Translating it yields CASSPGQGTRSHGYTF.

This clone was counted at least ten times. V is TRBV30 and J is TRBJ1-5, with D hard to call. Germline V gives CDR1 GTSNPN, CDR2 SVGIG (reference sequence). Trimming removed 2 bases at V and 4 bases at J, with 9 bases between. This CDR3 contains 13 residues. The DNA of the CDR3 is TGTGCCTGGAGTCCACTGGCGAATCAGCCCCAGCATTTT. As protein: CAWSPLANQPQHF.

The genes are TRBV7-9 and TRBJ1-1; D is uncertain. Trimming took 3 bases from V and 3 from J, leaving 11 bases between them. Germline CDR1 reads SEHNR; CDR2 reads FQNEAQ (reference sequence). There are 14 residues in the CDR3. CDR3 nucleotides: TGTGCCAGCAGCTTGAGAGGCGGCTACACTGAAGCTTTCTTT. This gives the protein CASSLRGGYTEAFF.

This chain connects TRBV9 to TRBJ2-1, with D hard to call. The V and J ends lost 4 bases and 8 bases respectively, with 13 bases between them. The V gene's germline CDR1 is SGDLS and CDR2 YYNGEE. The CDR3 has 13 residues. This CDR3 is CASSPRVTYEQFF. The CDR3 DNA follows: TGTGCCAGCAGCCCCCGGGTCACGTATGAGCAGTTCTTC. Using reference TRBV9 and TRBJ2-1 for the parts outside the CDR3, the full variable domain is DSGVTQTPKHLITATGQRVTLRCSPRSGDLSVYWYQQSLDQGLQFLIQYYNGEERAKGNILERFSAQQFPDLHSELNLSSLELGDSALYFCASSPRVTYEQFFGPGTRLTVL.

The chain carries TRBV30 and TRBJ1-1; 7 nucleotides agree with TRBD1. CDR1 is GTSNPN, CDR2 SVGIG, per germline (reference sequence). V lost 2 bases and J lost 4; bases outside the gene matches: 7. The CDR3 loop spans 14 amino acids. CDR3 bases: TGTGCCTGGAGTCTACAGGGGTGGGGCACTGAAGCTTTCTTT. Amino acids: CAWSLQGWGTEAFF. Supplemented by reference TRBV30 and TRBJ1-1, the full variable domain reads SQTIHQWPATLVQPVGSPLSLECTVEGTSNPNLYWYRQAAGRGLQLLFYSVGIGQISSEVPQNLSASRPQDRQFILSSKKLLLSDSGFYLCAWSLQGWGTEAFFGQGTRLTVV.

This clone showed up just a few times. The gene calls are TRBV14 and TRBJ1-5, with TRBD1 matching 7 bases. This CDR3 is 13 amino acids long. V shed 4 bases, J shed 7 bases, and the junction held 4 bases outside the gene matches. Germline CDR1 reads SGHDN; CDR2 reads FVKESK. This CDR3 reads CASSRDRDQPQHF. In DNA form, the CDR3 reads TGTGCCAGCAGCCGAGACAGGGACCAGCCCCAGCATTTT.

The chain carries TRBV5-1 and TRBJ2-1, with 8 bases matching TRBD2. This CDR3 contains 14 residues. CDR1 is SGHRS, CDR2 YFSETQ, per germline. Trimming removed 3 bases from V and 9 bases from J; junction bases left unmatched: 8. The CDR3 sequence: CASSYGLAPSEQFF. The CDR3 DNA sequence: TGCGCCAGCAGCTATGGACTAGCCCCTAGTGAGCAGTTCTTC.

To note about this clone: It is unclear where the CDR3 begins or ends on the DNA, so no DNA is shown, and the CDR3 is as TCRdb lists it. This sequence joins TRBV21-1 and TRBJ2-7; the table assigns TRBD2, which was not confirmed against the DNA. TRBV21-1 corresponds to a pseudogene. The CDR3 length is 15 residues, termini included. This CDR3 is CASSKVARGAHEQYF.

The chain employs TRBV30 and TRBJ2-2; TRBD2 might be the D (7 bases). Germline V gene sequence: CDR1 GTSNPN, CDR2 SVGIG (reference sequence). V shed 8 bases and J shed 4 bases, with 20 bases lying between them. CDR3 length equals 15 residues. CDR3 amino acids: CAGQRGGPTTGELFF. The DNA for the CDR3 is TGTGCCGGACAGAGGGGGGGGCCGACCACCGGGGAGCTGTTTTTT.

This sequence joins TRBV2 and TRBJ1-6, with a weak D call TRBD1 (6 bases). CDR1 is SNHLY and CDR2 is FYNNEI in the germline V gene. V dropped 4 bases and J dropped 10 bases, with 14 bases sitting between them. The CDR3 extends over 14 amino acids. This CDR3 is CASSVGLGTSPLHF. The CDR3 DNA reads as TGTGCCAGCAGTGTGGGACTCGGGACATCACCCCTCCACTTT.

The genes are TRBV19 and TRBJ1-1; no clear D gene. Trimming took 0 bases from V and 1 from J, leaving 3 bases between them. The germline gives CDR1 LNHDA, CDR2 SQIVND (reference sequence). The CDR3 has 13 residues. The CDR3 is CASSIESNTEAFF. DNA of the CDR3: TGTGCCAGTAGTATAGAATCGAACACTGAAGCTTTCTTT.

The rearrangement joins TRBV19 to TRBJ1-2; D gene unclear. This CDR3 spans 12 amino acids. V dropped 5 bases and J dropped 3 bases, with 7 bases sitting between them. CDR1 is LNHDA and CDR2 is SQIVND in the germline V gene (reference sequence). The chain's CDR3 is CASSPQHYGYTF. The CDR3 nucleotides are TGTGCCAGTAGTCCCCAACACTATGGCTACACCTTC.

V and J are TRBV6-2 or TRBV6-3 and TRBJ1-5, with 10 bases that match TRBD1. The CDR3 contains 14 residues. The J segment lost 5 bases and the V segment lost 4 bases, leaving 2 bases of the junction unmatched. Germline V gene sequence: CDR1 MNHEY, CDR2 SVGEGT. The CDR3 region is CASSWTGGYQPQHF. DNA for the CDR3: TGTGCCAGCAGTTGGACAGGGGGGTATCAGCCCCAGCATTTT.

The gene calls are TRBV4-3 and TRBJ1-2; D gene unclear. V was pared by 1 base and J by 1 base, with 13 bases between. Germline V gene sequence: CDR1 LGHNA, CDR2 YSLEER. The CDR3 extends over 16 amino acids. The CDR3 is CASSQVGESHNYGYTF. CDR3 nucleotide sequence: TGCGCCAGCAGCCAAGTCGGAGAGTCTCATAACTATGGCTACACCTTC.

The rearrangement joins TRBV29-1 to TRBJ2-7, with D possibly being TRBD2 (5 bases). Germline CDR1 reads SQVTM; CDR2 reads ANQGSEA. V was pared by 4 bases and J by 3 bases, with 16 bases between. This CDR3 comprises 14 residues. The CDR3 loop is CSVVDPSRDYEQYF. CDR3 DNA: TGCAGCGTTGTGGACCCGTCACGGGACTACGAGCAGTACTTC.

The chain couples TRBV18 to TRBJ1-4; D ambiguous. V was cut by 1 base and J by 0 bases, with 9 bases left in between. Germline lookup yields CDR1 KGHSH and CDR2 LQKENI. The length of the CDR3 is 16 residues. The CDR3 bases are TGTGCCAGCTCACCACGATCAGCGGCAACTAATGAAAAACTGTTTTTT. Translation gives CASSPRSAATNEKLFF.

Only a few counts were recorded for this clone. The genes are TRBV15 and TRBJ1-1; no clear D gene. CDR1 and CDR2 from the germline V gene are LNHNV and YYDKDF (reference sequence). The CDR3 loop spans 14 amino acids. V shed 0 bases and J shed 1 base, with 6 bases lying between them. The CDR3 sequence is CATSRESENTEAFF. CDR3 coding DNA: TGTGCCACCAGCAGAGAATCGGAGAACACTGAAGCTTTCTTT.

The chain links TRBV7-3 to TRBJ2-1; 12 positions agree with TRBD2. Per germline, CDR1 SGHTA and CDR2 FQGTGA. The CDR3 is made up of 15 amino acids. V dropped 5 bases and J dropped 10; count of bases not matched to a gene: 9. CDR3 sequence reads: CASSPLAGGPFEQFF. The CDR3 nucleotides read TGTGCCAGCAGCCCCCTAGCGGGGGGGCCTTTCGAGCAGTTCTTC. Based on the CDR3 plus reference TRBV7-3 and TRBJ2-1, the full variable domain is GAGVSQTPSNKVTEKGKYVELRCDPISGHTALYWYRQSLGQGPEFLIYFQGTGAADDSGLPNDRFFAVRPEGSVSTLKIQRTERGDSAVYLCASSPLAGGPFEQFFGPGTRLTVL.

This chain uses TRBV7-2 with TRBJ2-2, with D hard to call. V was trimmed by 3 bases and J by 1 base, leaving 12 bases between them. CDR1 and CDR2 from the germline V gene are SGHTA and FQGNSA. This CDR3 region has 16 residues. This CDR3 reads CASSFLGVGNTGELFF. In nucleotides, the CDR3 is TGTGCCAGCAGCTTTTTAGGAGTTGGGAACACCGGGGAGCTGTTTTTT.

V is TRBV5-4 and J is TRBJ2-5; D might be TRBD1 (6 bases). V lost 4 bases to trimming and J lost 5 bases, with 18 bases between them. This CDR3 is built from 15 residues. CDR1 and CDR2 from the germline V gene are SGHNT and YYREEE (reference sequence). CDR3 in amino acids: CASSQGLGTGETQYF. In DNA, the CDR3 is TGTGCCAGCAGCCAGGGGCTGGGGACGGGGGAGACCCAGTACTTC.

J is TRBJ2-1 and V is TRBV6-5, with 7 nucleotides matching TRBD1. CDR1 and CDR2 (germline): MNHEY, SVGAGI. With V trimmed by 8 bases and J by 3 bases, 4 bases remained unmatched. This CDR3 spans 13 amino acids. The CDR3 DNA sequence: TGTGCCAGCGTAGCAGGGGGCTACAATGAGCAGTTCTTC. It encodes CASVAGGYNEQFF.

The chain carries TRBV5-5 and TRBJ2-1; D is perhaps TRBD1 (6 bases). The V and J ends lost 4 bases and 1 base respectively, with 18 bases between them. The CDR3 is 17 residues long. Germline CDR1 reads SGHKS; CDR2 reads YYEKEE (reference sequence). The CDR3 DNA is TGTGCCAGCAGCCCGACAGGAGGACTCCCATCCTACAATGAGCAGTTCTTC. Translating it yields CASSPTGGLPSYNEQFF.